This T cell receptor (beta chain) was captured in a study of Ad26.COV2.S vaccination and SARS-CoV-2 variants (dated by TCRdb to the early 2020s). Turning to the overall study: Donors in the vaccine arm were drawn from COV1001, a multicentre, randomized, double-blind, placebo-controlled phase I-IIa trial testing Ad26.COV2.S in healthy adults. The TCR-sequenced set comprised approximately 30 samples: approximately 19 Ad26.COV2.S vaccine recipients, 5 placebo recipients and 8 SARS-CoV-2 convalescent individuals. Investigators did not know the trial group allocation while performing experiments and assessing outcomes. The specificity and breadth of SARS-CoV-2-reactive T cell receptors after Ad26.COV2.S vaccination were assessed by TCRbeta repertoire sequencing. Dosing of Ad26.COV2.S was intramuscular, at either 5x10^10 or 1x10^11 viral particles, delivered as one shot or as two shots spaced 56 days apart. Participants in the trial were split at random into five groups of five each, receiving low-dose or high-dose Ad26.COV2.S once or twice, or else placebo on both occasions.

Germline trimming amounts to 3 bases on V and 4 bases on J, with 10 as the count of junction bases outside the gene matches. From its cysteine to its phenylalanine, the CDR3 spans 17 amino acids. The sequence is cut down to CDR3 DNA, 51 bases in frame from base 1. From a lookup of the germline V gene (reference sequence), CDR1 and CDR2 are LGHDT and YNNKEL. Overall study outcomes, separate from this receptor: Vaccine and placebo recipients had similar non-spike TCR breadth, a finding consistent with the vaccine containing only spike. Spike-specific TCR breadth was higher in Ad26.COV2.S recipients than in placebo recipients (P = 0.0014). The study lacked the statistical power to compare responses across vaccine doses or regimens. After vaccination, spike-specific CD8+ and CD4+ T cell responses were reported to show substantial breadth. According to the authors, total T cell responses may have been underestimated by the TCR breadth and depth analyses.

This clone was detected once. Its recognized antigen is unknown. Per-base quality was not reported, and no clone a single base away is much larger than it. The intended sense of this specimen's treatment or condition label: around 19 received Ad26.COV2.S at low or high dose, single or two shots; several received placebo; per-sample allocation not given. Repertoires of vaccine and placebo recipients were sequenced from samples collected on day 63 after the first injection. Cohort 1b enrolled about two dozen adults aged 18-55 years at a single site in Boston, USA, between 29 July and 7 August 2020. Ad26.COV2.S was a replication-incompetent adenovirus type 26 vector that expressed a prefusion-stabilized SARS-CoV-2 spike protein derived from the original Wuhan strain. TCRbeta CDR3 regions were sequenced with the immunoSEQ Assay. After extraction, genomic DNA underwent amplification by bias-controlled multiplex PCR, followed by high-throughput sequencing. The original methods were these. Collapsing and filtering of sequences were performed to quantify the absolute abundance of each unique TCRbeta CDR3 region. T cell fraction was estimated by normalization of TCRbeta template counts to usable DNA, with usable DNA being measured through amplification of reference genes present in all nucleated cells. Repertoire TCRs were annotated as SARS-CoV-2-specific by exact matching of V gene, CDR3 amino acid sequence and J gene to a known reactive TCR set. The reference SARS-CoV-2 TCR set was derived from MIRA and filtered for enrichment in COVID-19-positive ImmuneCODE repertoires, a step that removed public or cross-reactive TCRs. Using the MIRA antigens, annotated TCRs were further analysed by specific ORF or by position within an ORF. Breadth was defined as annotated unique rearrangements over total unique productive rearrangements; depth was the summed frequency of those rearrangements. TCR breadth was compared between groups using two-sided Wilcoxon rank-sum tests. As stored in TCRdb, this immuneACCESS dataset retains in-frame rearrangements with V and J assigned. A fraction of the clones does not appear; measured against another copy, unresolved V genes explain less than half of the discrepancy, and the remainder lacks a known reason. V and J calls and clone size are given by that table; D and trimming were obtained from the DNA. The sample includes about 680,000 clones, with roughly nine tenths observed a single time. Jointly, the top ten make up around 1.5% of the sample.

Sequencing was performed on peripheral blood, taken in a trial of Ad26.COV2.S vaccine versus placebo. The chain links TRBV3-1 (or the pseudogene TRBV3-2) with TRBJ1-2, and TRBD1 matches 11 of the central bases. This clonotype was sampled from a person between 18 and 60 years old who received the Ad26.COV2.S COVID-19 vaccine or a placebo. The CDR3 corresponds to CASSHLRDRGVGYGYTF. In nucleotide form, the sequence is TGTGCCAGCAGCCACCTTCGGGACAGGGGGGTAGGCTATGGCTACACCTTC.